The 5 T cell receptor beta chains listed next were all sequenced from one sample in a study of T cell responses to AZD1222 COVID-19 vaccine. Generated by immunoSEQ multiplex PCR, the TCRdb table keeps only in-frame clones and is missing some. This sample carries approximately 110,000 clones, 70% to 90% of them seen once, and the ten largest clones take about 7.8%. This specimen was peripheral blood, taken on day 0 of AZD1222 vaccination. Every receptor here comes from an adult in good health.

This clone has only one observation. The chain recombines TRBV5-1 with TRBJ2-5; D may be TRBD2 (5 bases). V dropped 4 bases and J dropped 2 bases, with 12 bases sitting between them. From germline, CDR1 is SGHRS and CDR2 YFSETQ. The CDR3 is 14 amino acids. The chain's CDR3 is CASSPLTTQETQYF. CDR3 in DNA: TGCGCCAGCAGCCCCCTGACTACTCAAGAGACCCAGTACTTC.

The CDR3 DNA reads as TGCAGCGTTGAAGGGGGAAGCTCCTACAATGAGCAGTTCTTC. It encodes CSVEGGSSYNEQFF. This rearrangement joins TRBV29-1 to TRBJ2-1, with no clear D. Trimming left V 1 base short and J 0 bases short, with 7 bases between. CDR3 length: 14 residues. Germline CDR1 reads SQVTM; CDR2 reads ANQGSEA.

This clone was picked up one time. V usage is TRBV21-1 and J usage is TRBJ2-5; no check of the table's D call, TRBD1, against the DNA was made. TRBV21-1 is a pseudogene. The CDR3 runs to 14 residues. CDR3 in DNA: TGTGCCAGCAGCGACGGGACAGGGGAAGAGACCCAGTACTTC. It yields the protein CASSDGTGEETQYF.

The CDR3 DNA sequence: TGTGCCAGCAGTCGGACTAGCGGGATCAATGAGCAGTTCTTC. It is translated as CASSRTSGINEQFF. The chain has TRBV27 and TRBJ2-1, with 12 bases identical to TRBD2. Germline V gene sequence: CDR1 MNHEY, CDR2 SMNVEV (reference sequence). V trimming: 5 bases; J trimming: 6 bases; junction bases outside the gene matches: 2. The CDR3 loop spans 14 amino acids.

This rearrangement joins TRBV5-1 to TRBJ2-3; 11 bases are a match to TRBD2. Per the germline V gene, CDR1 is SGHRS and CDR2 is YFSETQ. V gave up 4 bases and J gave up 2 bases; unmatched junction bases: 6. This CDR3 is built from 16 residues. In DNA, the CDR3 is TGCGCCAGCAGCCCCGGGACTAGCGGCCTCACAGATACGCAGTATTTT. Protein sequence: CASSPGTSGLTDTQYF.